The 6 T cell receptor beta chains reported below all come from one sample, sequenced in a study of neurological immune-mediated disorders (dated 2019 in TCRdb). Libraries were made using 5' RACE. Sequencing took place on an Illumina HiSeq 2500. The public reads were reprocessed in TCRdb via fastp at Q25 and MiXCR, keeping in-frame beta chains. Each entry merges the rows of one CDR3 protein and shows their most common DNA and genes. A total of approximately 47,000 distinct CDR3 sequences appear in this sample, roughly an eighth of them only once. In total, the top ten clones hold 7% to 10% of the sample. What this sample's time point label stands for: longitudinal time-point 3. Sequenced input: PBMCs. All receptors come from a male donor with HTLV-1-associated myelopathy (HAM/TSP).

This clonotype was observed many times. The chain couples TRBV7-8 to TRBJ2-7, with TRBD2 matching 11 bases. Unmatched junction bases numbered 5, after V lost 3 bases and J lost 4 bases. This CDR3 contains 15 residues. CDR1 SGHVS and CDR2 FQNEAQ come from the germline V gene. CDR3 nucleotide sequence: TGTGCCAGCAGCTTGGGTGGGACTAGCGGATACGAGCAGTACTTC. It specifies CASSLGGTSGYEQYF.

This chain links TRBV5-1 with TRBJ2-5; 8 positions agree with TRBD1. This CDR3 region has 15 residues. Germline assignment: CDR1 SGHRS and CDR2 YFSETQ. J gave up 5 bases and V 4 bases, and 10 bases lay outside the gene matches. CDR3 bases: TGCGCCAGCAGCCTTACGACAGGGGAAGAGGAGACCCAGTACTTC. Its translation: CASSLTTGEEETQYF.

This clonotype was seen only a few times. V is TRBV27 and J is TRBJ1-6, with 10 nucleotides matching TRBD1. V lost 5 bases to trimming and J lost 9 bases; unmatched junction nucleotides: 13. Germline loops: CDR1 MNHEY, CDR2 SMNVEV (reference sequence). The CDR3 runs to 17 residues. The chain's CDR3 is CASSPTIRDRGTSPLHF. The CDR3 nucleotides are TGTGCCAGCAGTCCAACCATCCGGGACAGGGGAACTTCACCCCTCCACTTT.

This clonotype was counted at least ten times. The V and J genes are TRBV5-1 and TRBJ1-1; TRBD1 might be the D (5 bases). The ends were cut back, 0 bases at V and 9 bases at J, with 12 bases in the middle. This CDR3 spans 13 amino acids. The germline gives CDR1 SGHRS, CDR2 YFSETQ. The CDR3 bases are TGCGCCAGCAGCTTGGGGGACGGTTGGAAAGCTTTCTTT. Protein sequence: CASSLGDGWKAFF.

This clonotype was observed many times. The chain joins TRBV25-1 to TRBJ2-6; the D gene is possibly TRBD1 (5 bases). Looked up from germline, CDR1 is MGHDK and CDR2 is SYGVNS. V lost 4 bases, J lost 0 bases, and 13 bases lay in between. CDR3 length: 17 residues. CDR3 amino acids: CASSGSRASSGANVLTF. The CDR3 coding sequence is TGTGCCAGCAGTGGCTCCAGGGCGAGCTCTGGGGCCAACGTCCTGACTTTC.

This clonotype showed up many times. This sequence joins TRBV2 and TRBJ1-1; 7 bases are shared with TRBD1. J lost 5 bases, V lost 9 bases, and 12 bases had no gene match. The CDR3 contains 14 residues. CDR1 is SNHLY, CDR2 FYNNEI, per germline. The CDR3 is CARATTGFDTEAFF. In nucleotides, the CDR3 is TGTGCCAGAGCCACGACAGGGTTTGATACTGAAGCTTTCTTT.